This T cell receptor (beta chain) was found in a study of cytomegalovirus exposure and HLA in healthy donors. Study-wide results and caveats: Rarity marked most TCR sequences, yet some public TCRs occurred in many donors. Researchers catalogued some 160 TCR beta chains as cytomegalovirus-associated. TRBV6-2, TRBV6-3 and some other V segments were unresolvable in 87-base-pair reads.

This clone has more than one count but fewer than ten. Its antigen remains unidentified. Every donor was a healthy person donating bone marrow. PCR primers comprised 60 Vbeta and 13 Jbeta primers. Assay: immunoSEQ multiplex PCR; the TCRdb copy retains only in-frame clones and omits some. The sample contains about 140,000 clones, approximately 78% of which appear only once. The V and J ends lost 5 bases and 5 bases, in that order; junction bases with no gene match: 8. CDR1 SGHAT and CDR2 FQNNGV come from the germline V gene. CDR3 size: 14 residues. This TCR was recovered from a man younger than 35 in good health and CMV-seropositive. V usage is TRBV11-2 and J usage is TRBJ2-5, with 7 bases fitting TRBD1. Material: PBMCs. CDR3: CASSLKDRRETQYF. CDR3 coding DNA: TGTGCCAGCAGCCTAAAGGACAGGAGGGAGACCCAGTACTTC.